The 19 T cell receptor beta chains reported below all come from one sample, sequenced in a study of T-cell memory formation after mild COVID-19. MiXCR, run by TCRdb on the 5' RACE reads, gives a single entry per CDR3 protein. The data contain approximately 150,000 distinct CDR3 sequences, roughly a fifth of them singletons. Sequencing input: PBMCs or a T cell subset sorted from them (not recorded which). The receptor source for this set is an adult woman who had mild COVID-19 (a few samples of this study predate the infection). Cell type and time point are not known.

This clonotype was observed at least ten times. The CDR3, as DNA: TGTGCCTGGAGACTTAAAACTAGCGGGAGGTACTACAATGAGCAGTTCTTC. Its translation is CAWRLKTSGRYYNEQFF. The chain is built from TRBV30 and TRBJ2-1; the match to TRBD2 covers 12 bases. V was clipped by 3 bases and J by 3 bases; unmatched bases: 9. The CDR3 has 17 amino acids. Germline V gives CDR1 GTSNPN, CDR2 SVGIG (reference sequence). The full variable domain, in which reference TRBV30 and TRBJ2-1 provide the parts outside the CDR3, is SQTIHQWPATLVQPVGSPLSLECTVEGTSNPNLYWYRQAAGRGLQLLFYSVGIGQISSEVPQNLSASRPQDRQFILSSKKLLLSDSGFYLCAWRLKTSGRYYNEQFFGPGTRLTVL.

This clonotype came up a few times. This chain joins TRBV5-1 and TRBJ2-5; tentative D call: TRBD1 (7 bases). The CDR3 extends over 14 amino acids. The V end lost 2 bases, the J end lost 5 bases, and 13 bases lay between the germline ends. Germline CDR1 reads SGHRS; CDR2 reads YFSETQ. This CDR3 is CASSFRGVEETQYF. In nucleotides, the CDR3 is TGCGCCAGCAGCTTCAGGGGGGTTGAGGAGACCCAGTACTTC. Looking up the rest from reference TRBV5-1 and TRBJ2-5 gives the full variable domain: KAGVTQTPRYLIKTRGQQVTLSCSPISGHRSVSWYQQTPGQGLQFLFEYFSETQRNKGNFPGRFSGRQFSNSRSEMNVSTLELGDSALYLCASSFRGVEETQYFGPGTRLLVL.

The chain has TRBV20-1 and TRBJ2-3; TRBD2 matches 9 bases. After removal of 6 bases from V and 0 bases from J, the junction contained 4 bases not matched to a gene. The germline V gene has CDR1 DFQATT and CDR2 SNEGSKA (reference sequence). The CDR3 has 14 residues. The chain's CDR3 is CSATGTSSTDTQYF. The CDR3, as DNA: TGCAGTGCAACCGGGACTAGCAGCACAGATACGCAGTATTTT.

The V gene is TRBV11-2, the J gene TRBJ1-1; D unresolved. V lost 1 base and J 1 base, leaving 13 bases between the germline ends. This CDR3 comprises 16 residues. Germline CDR1 is SGHAT and CDR2 is FQNNGV. The CDR3 protein is CASSLVVWQKNTEAFF. The CDR3 DNA is TGTGCCAGCAGCTTAGTTGTGTGGCAGAAGAACACTGAAGCTTTCTTT.

The chain recombines TRBV3-1 with TRBJ2-7; the D is unclear. In germline, CDR1 is LGHDT, CDR2 YNNKEL (reference sequence). This CDR3 has 14 amino acids. V lost 2 bases and J lost 3, with 11 bases in between. The CDR3 DNA follows: TGTGCCAGCAGCCAAAGCAGGCAATACTACGAGCAGTACTTC. Translation: CASSQSRQYYEQYF.

This chain joins TRBV18 and TRBJ1-3; D possibly corresponds to TRBD1 (5 bases). V lost 1 base and J 0 bases, leaving 7 bases between the germline ends. The CDR3 covers 15 residues. CDR1 is KGHSH, CDR2 LQKENI, per germline. The CDR3 bases are TGTGCCAGCTCACCACGGGGGATCTCTGGAAACACCATATATTTT. Encoded protein: CASSPRGISGNTIYF.

Only one count was recorded for this clonotype. The rearrangement joins TRBV20-1 to TRBJ1-1; D unresolved. Between the trimmed V and J ends, which lost 6 bases and 1 base, there was a span of 15 bases. Germline CDR1 is DFQATT and CDR2 is SNEGSKA (reference sequence). The CDR3 length is 14 residues. The CDR3 region is CSAVRGSRNTEAFF. In DNA form, the CDR3 reads TGCAGTGCCGTTCGAGGGTCTAGGAACACTGAAGCTTTCTTT.

In its sample, this clonotype was seen many times. The rearrangement joins TRBV14 to TRBJ1-1, with 8 bases aligning to TRBD1. Germline values: CDR1 SGHDN, CDR2 FVKESK. The CDR3 extends over 12 amino acids. In nucleotides, the CDR3 is TGTGCGACAGGGGTGAGTTTCACTGAAGCTTTCTTT. This sequence encodes CATGVSFTEAFF.

Only a few counts were recorded for this clonotype. The chain uses TRBV6-2 or TRBV6-3 and TRBJ1-1; the D gene is possibly TRBD1 (6 bases). This CDR3 spans 14 amino acids. CDR1 is MNHEY, CDR2 SVGEGT, per germline. V dropped 6 bases and J dropped 3 bases, with 14 bases sitting between them. The DNA of the CDR3 is TGTGCCAGCAGACAAATCGCAGGGGACACTGAAGCTTTCTTT. Encoded protein: CASRQIAGDTEAFF.

The chain employs TRBV24-1 and TRBJ1-5; D may be TRBD1 (5 bases). CDR3 size: 13 residues. CDR1 KGHDR and CDR2 SFDVKD come from the germline V gene. V was cut by 7 bases and J by 9 bases, with 15 bases left in between. In nucleotides, the CDR3 is TGTGCCACCAGGGGCCAGGGTCCCGGGCCCCAGCATTTT. Encoded protein: CATRGQGPGPQHF.

This clonotype was counted a few times. The chain combines TRBV5-5 with TRBJ2-2; D gene ambiguous. V dropped 7 bases and J dropped 0 bases, with 10 bases sitting between them. CDR1 and CDR2 from the germline V gene are SGHKS and YYEKEE (reference sequence). The CDR3 totals 14 residues. The CDR3 sequence: CASGRNSNTGELFF. The DNA of the CDR3 is TGTGCCAGCGGCCGGAACTCGAACACCGGGGAGCTGTTTTTT.

This clonotype was observed at least ten times. This chain links TRBV12-3 or TRBV12-4 with TRBJ2-1; 7 bases match TRBD1. J gave up 10 bases and V 1 base, and 4 bases lay outside the gene matches. The CDR3 is made up of 13 amino acids. The CDR3 protein is CASSLDRGFEQFF. DNA for the CDR3: TGTGCCAGCAGTTTAGACAGGGGATTCGAGCAGTTCTTC.

The V call is TRBV5-4, the J call TRBJ2-3; TRBD2 agrees at 15 bases. From germline, CDR1 is SGHNT and CDR2 YYREEE (reference sequence). CDR3 length: 18 residues. V shed 3 bases and J 1 base; nucleotides not matched to a gene: 6. This CDR3 is CASSSGTSGRRGTDTQYF. The CDR3 DNA is TGTGCCAGCAGCTCCGGGACTAGCGGGAGGAGGGGCACAGATACGCAGTATTTT.

The CDR3 DNA sequence: TGTGCCAGCAGCCAAGCCAAAACCTCGGGTCGTGGTACGCAGTATTTT. Translation: CASSQAKTSGRGTQYF. The chain employs TRBV14 and TRBJ2-3, with D uncertain. The V gene's germline CDR1 is SGHDN and CDR2 FVKESK. V was trimmed by 1 base and J by 8 bases, leaving 19 bases between them. The length of the CDR3 is 16 residues. The full variable domain, in which reference TRBV14 and TRBJ2-3 provide the parts outside the CDR3, is EAGVTQFPSHSVIEKGQTVTLRCDPISGHDNLYWYRRVMGKEIKFLLHFVKESKQDESGMPNNRFLAERTGGTYSTLKVQPAELEDSGVYFCASSQAKTSGRGTQYFGPGTRLTVL.

Ten or more counts support this clonotype. The chain uses TRBV27 and TRBJ2-3; maybe TRBD1 (5 bases). V was cut by 4 bases and J by 4 bases, with 12 bases left in between. CDR1 is MNHEY and CDR2 is SMNVEV in the germline V gene (reference sequence). The CDR3 runs to 14 residues. Here the CDR3 reads CASSSNGQPDTQYF. The CDR3 DNA sequence: TGTGCCAGCAGTTCCAACGGACAACCAGATACGCAGTATTTT.

V usage is TRBV12-3 or TRBV12-4 and J usage is TRBJ2-1, with TRBD2 matching over 15 bases. The CDR3 length is 18 residues. Losses at the gene ends were 5 bases for V and 1 base for J; bases not matched to a gene: 6. The CDR3 here is CASSPGTSGGISYNEQFF. CDR3 in DNA: TGTGCCAGCAGTCCCGGGACTAGCGGGGGGATTTCCTACAATGAGCAGTTCTTC.

The chain employs TRBV7-2 and TRBJ2-7; the match to TRBD1 covers 8 bases. V trimming: 6 bases; J trimming: 3 bases; junction bases outside the gene matches: 7. CDR1 and CDR2 (germline): SGHTA, FQGNSA. The CDR3 consists of 14 residues. The CDR3 loop reads CASSRQGPIYEQYF. CDR3 DNA sequence: TGTGCCAGCAGTCGACAGGGGCCGATCTACGAGCAGTACTTC.

CDR3 nucleotide sequence: TGTGCCAGCAGCCAACGGGGGGCGTCTCGAGCTTTCTTT. Protein: CASSQRGASRAFF. The rearrangement joins TRBV3-1 to TRBJ1-1, with a weak D call TRBD1 (6 bases). This CDR3 spans 13 amino acids. V lost 2 bases and J 10 bases, leaving 14 bases between the germline ends. Germline V gene sequence: CDR1 LGHDT, CDR2 YNNKEL (reference sequence).

The chain recombines TRBV14 with TRBJ2-5; D possibly corresponds to TRBD2 (5 bases). The CDR3 totals 14 residues. The germline V gene encodes CDR1 SGHDN and CDR2 FVKESK. Trimming shortened V by 1 base and J by 2 bases, and 8 bases separated the two germline ends. The CDR3: CASSQGLSQETQYF. Here the CDR3 DNA reads TGTGCCAGCAGCCAAGGACTATCTCAAGAGACCCAGTACTTC.